The TCR beta chain described here comes from a study of blood T cells in healthy people across ages. Study findings and constraints: Long-lived donors had more naive CD4+ cells and higher diversity than aged donors. Naive T cell percentage by flow cytometry tracked strongly with beta diversity.

This clonotype showed up many times. The antigen is not known. PCR was performed a second time for 7 to 11 cycles using a sample-barcoded 5' primer and a J-beta primer mix. TCRdb itself ran the 5' RACE reads through MiXCR, one entry per CDR3 protein. The sample lists roughly 1,700,000 distinct CDR3 sequences, approximately 30% occurring once. Germline CDR1 and CDR2: LGHNA and YSLEER. The CDR3 is made up of 15 amino acids. V was pared by 3 bases and J by 0 bases, with 12 bases between. Researchers collected ten milliliters of peripheral blood from every single donor. Extractions gave at least 5 micrograms of total RNA per sample.

This chain uses TRBV4-3 with TRBJ2-7, with D uncertain. The source is a woman aged 25 to 39 in good health. The sequencing sample was made of blood. The CDR3 protein is CASSQTIASSYEQYF. The DNA for the CDR3 is TGCGCCAGCAGCCAGACCATTGCTAGCTCCTACGAGCAGTACTTC.